The clone carrying this T cell receptor (beta chain) was seen many times. Its specificity is unknown. The missing CDR3 end, 3 residues past where the read stops, is filled in from the germline J gene. Method: immunoSEQ multiplex PCR; TCRdb's copy keeps in-frame clones and lacks some. The sample is made up of more than 35,000 clones, none counted only once. Looked up from germline, CDR1 is SGHDN and CDR2 is FVKESK. CDR3 length equals 15 residues. After removal of 3 bases from V and 4 bases from J, the junction contained 8 bases not matched to a gene. This sample was taken from a study of T cell clonality in common variable immunodeficiency. Study findings and constraints: Compared with controls, CVID subjects had fewer shared TCRbeta clones. CVID subjects had higher TCRbeta clonality than healthy controls, most marked in about a third.

Sequenced sample: peripheral blood mononuclear cells. The chain joins TRBV14 to TRBJ1-2, with 7 nucleotides matching TRBD1. This sequence was found in a person aged 18 to 75 in good health. Partial CDR3 DNA: TGTGCCAGCAGCCACAATAGGGGGCAATTCTATGGC. Protein: CASSHNRGQFYG. The full CDR3 is CASSHNRGQFYGYTF.